The sequence of this TCR beta chain was determined in a study of shared clonotypes between healthy human individuals. Broader study findings: Non-shared clonotypes displayed generation probabilities falling below those of clonotypes present in all four donors.

Donors, healthy HIV-negative adults, lacked recent acute infections or vaccinations. Partitioning of CD4+ cells yielded a CD45RA+ naive subset and a CD45RA-negative memory subset. In the sorted-subset replicate PCRs, around 220 ng DNA, 25,000 to 35,000 T cell genomes, was used. TCRdb's copy holds only in-frame clones and misses some; the assay was immunoSEQ multiplex PCR. The sample has about 1.5 million clones; 95% to 99% are singletons. CDR1 and CDR2 from the germline V gene are SGHDT and YYEEEE. This CDR3 is 18 amino acids long. Trimming shortened V by 3 bases and J by 6 bases, and 25 bases separated the two germline ends. On this clone: The antigen is unknown.

This TCR was recovered from a man aged 25 to 45 in good health. Sequenced input: naive CD4+ T cells sorted from blood. Subset described: CD45RA+ positively selected. The chain joins TRBV5-6 to TRBJ2-4; perhaps D is TRBD1 or TRBD2 (5 bases each). The CDR3 DNA reads TGTGCCAGCAGCTCCCTCGGCGGAGGAGAAGAGGGACGAAACATTCAGTACTTC. Protein sequence: CASSSLGGGEEGRNIQYF.